These T cell receptor beta chains were read from a single sample in a study of blood T cell repertoires in COVID-19. Some clones are missing from TCRdb's copy, which holds only in-frame ones; the method was immunoSEQ multiplex PCR. The table includes approximately 68,000 clones, approximately 85% detected once. The sample comprised peripheral blood. Receptors originate from a woman aged 80 or over with active or convalescent COVID-19. CDR3s include the opening cysteine and the closing phenylalanine or tryptophan. A D gene is named only where the DNA matches it firmly. Part of the rows lack a size; the others show once, few, many or a class for expanded clones.

DNA: TGTGCCAGCAGTTTGGGGACAGGGGGTACCTACGAGCAGTACTTC
CDR3: CASSLGTGGTYEQYF
V: TRBV28
D: TRBD1
J: TRBJ2-7
size: -

DNA: TGTGCCAGCAGGTTGAGGGACAGTAACTATGGCTACACCTTC
CDR3: CASRLRDSNYGYTF
V: TRBV28
D: TRBD1
J: TRBJ1-2
size: -

DNA: TGTGCCAGCGGGCGGCGACAGGGCTTTAATGAAAAACTGTTTTTT
CDR3: CASGRRQGFNEKLFF
V: TRBV6-5
D: TRBD1
J: TRBJ1-4
size: -

DNA: TGTGCTAGCGGGGGGCTGAACTACGAGCAGTACTTC
CDR3: CASGGLNYEQYF
V: TRBV19
D: TRBD2
J: TRBJ2-7
size: -

DNA: TGTGCCAGCAGTGTCTCGGGACAGGGTAATCAGCCCCAGCATTTT
CDR3: CASSVSGQGNQPQHF
V: TRBV2
D: TRBD1
J: TRBJ1-5
size: -

DNA: TGTGCCTGGAGTGGAGGAAGGACCGGGGAGCTGTTTTTT
CDR3: CAWSGGRTGELFF
V: TRBV30
D: -
J: TRBJ2-2
size: few

DNA: TGTGCCATCAGAGTTCAGGGGAGGGACACTGAAGCTTTCTTT
CDR3: CAIRVQGRDTEAFF
V: TRBV10-3
D: -
J: TRBJ1-1
size: -

DNA: TGTGCCAGCAGCTCCCCCCTCGGGGTCACTCCCTACCAAGAGACCCAGTACTTC
CDR3: CASSSPLGVTPYQETQYF
V: TRBV11-2
D: -
J: TRBJ2-5
size: once

DNA: TGCGCCAGCAGCCCGGAGGGTTCGGCCGGGTGGGATACGCAGTATTTT
CDR3: CASSPEGSAGWDTQYF
V: TRBV5-1
D: -
J: TRBJ2-3
size: -

DNA: TGTGCCAGCAGTGAATGGAGGCCCGAATCCTCTTTCCGTCAGCCCCAGCATTTT
CDR3: CASSEWRPESSFRQPQHF
V: TRBV2
D: -
J: TRBJ1-5
size: -

DNA: TGTGCCAGCAGCCAGCAGGGGGGTGGTCGAAACTATGGCTACACCTTC
CDR3: CASSQQGGGRNYGYTF
V: TRBV3-1/TRBV3-2
D: TRBD1
J: TRBJ1-2
size: -

DNA: TGTGCCAGCAGCGGGGGACAGGGGGCGCTTGGCTACACCTTC
CDR3: CASSGGQGALGYTF
V: TRBV9
D: TRBD1
J: TRBJ1-2
size: -

DNA: TGTGCCAGCGCGTATAACAGGGGGCGCTTAGATGGCTACACCTTC
CDR3: CASAYNRGRLDGYTF
V: TRBV27
D: TRBD1
J: TRBJ1-2
size: -

DNA: TGTGCCAGCAACAAAAGACAGGGCGCTTACAATGAGCAGTTCTTC
CDR3: CASNKRQGAYNEQFF
V: TRBV5-5
D: TRBD1
J: TRBJ2-1
size: -

DNA: TGTGCCGCGGGTAGCGGGGGTACCATCAATACGCAGTATTTT
CDR3: CAAGSGGTINTQYF
V: TRBV6-5
D: TRBD2
J: TRBJ2-3
size: -

DNA: TGTGCCAGCAGCCTGAGACAGGGGGCGCGGACTGAAGCTTTCTTT
CDR3: CASSLRQGARTEAFF
V: TRBV11-2
D: TRBD1
J: TRBJ1-1
size: once

DNA: TGTGCCAGTAGTATTGGTCGCAGAACAGGTAGCAATCAGCCCCAGCATTTT
CDR3: CASSIGRRTGSNQPQHF
V: TRBV19
D: -
J: TRBJ1-5
size: -

DNA: TGTGCCAGCAGCTTAGCCCTTGGGGCGCAAGAGCAGTACTTC
CDR3: CASSLALGAQEQYF
V: TRBV7-8
D: -
J: TRBJ2-7
size: -

DNA: TGTGCCAGCAGTTACACGGGGGCAGATACGCAGTATTTT
CDR3: CASSYTGADTQYF
V: TRBV6-5
D: -
J: TRBJ2-3
size: -

DNA: TGTGCCGGCACAGGGCTTTACGGCTACACCTTC
CDR3: CAGTGLYGYTF
V: TRBV30
D: -
J: TRBJ1-2
size: once

DNA: TGTGCCAGCAGCTTGGCCTCCAACTATGGCTACACCTTC
CDR3: CASSLASNYGYTF
V: TRBV7-9
D: -
J: TRBJ1-2
size: -

DNA: TGTGCCAGCAGTTACTCTCTTGTATCGGGAAACGAGCAGTACTTC
CDR3: CASSYSLVSGNEQYF
V: TRBV6-5
D: -
J: TRBJ2-7
size: -

DNA: TGTGCCAGCAGCCCTGACAGTAATGGGGTTCAGCCCCAGCATTTT
CDR3: CASSPDSNGVQPQHF
V: TRBV7-2
D: -
J: TRBJ1-5
size: -

DNA: TGTGCCAGCAGCGCGGGACGGAATGAAAAACTGTTTTTT
CDR3: CASSAGRNEKLFF
V: TRBV5-6
D: -
J: TRBJ1-4
size: -

DNA: TGTGCCAGCAGCTCGAGACTAGCGGGGGGAACTAGCACAGATACGCAGTATTTT
CDR3: CASSSRLAGGTSTDTQYF
V: TRBV7-6
D: TRBD2
J: TRBJ2-3
size: -

DNA: TGCAGCGCCCCGACAGGGGTGGACACTGAAGCTTTCTTT
CDR3: CSAPTGVDTEAFF
V: TRBV29-1
D: TRBD1
J: TRBJ1-1
size: -

DNA: TGCGCCAGCAGCTGGGGCGGGGGGGTTACAGATACGCAGTATTTT
CDR3: CASSWGGGVTDTQYF
V: TRBV5-1
D: TRBD2
J: TRBJ2-3
size: -

DNA: TGCGCCAGCAGCCAAAATATAGGGGGACAGGCATACGAGCAGTACTTC
CDR3: CASSQNIGGQAYEQYF
V: TRBV4-3
D: TRBD1
J: TRBJ2-7
size: -

DNA: TGTGCCAGCAGTTTTCGGCAGGGGAGCAATTCACCCCTCCACTTT
CDR3: CASSFRQGSNSPLHF
V: TRBV6-5
D: -
J: TRBJ1-6
size: -

DNA: TGTGCCAGCAGCGAGACAGGAAACTATGGCTACACCTTC
CDR3: CASSETGNYGYTF
V: TRBV7-9
D: -
J: TRBJ1-2
size: -

DNA: TGTGCCAGCAGCTTTCAGGGGTCCCCAGGAGGCACCGGGGAGCTGTTTTTT
CDR3: CASSFQGSPGGTGELFF
V: TRBV7-2
D: -
J: TRBJ2-2
size: -

DNA: TGCGCCAGCAGTGGTGACAGGGGTTCCTACAATGAGCAGTTCTTC
CDR3: CASSGDRGSYNEQFF
V: TRBV10-1
D: TRBD1
J: TRBJ2-1
size: -

DNA: TGCGCCAGCAGCCCGGGACAGGGGGAGTTGGAGACCCAGTACTTC
CDR3: CASSPGQGELETQYF
V: TRBV5-1
D: TRBD1
J: TRBJ2-5
size: -

DNA: TGTGCCAGCAGCTTAGCGGGGGGGAGCGGGGCCACAGATACGCAGTATTTT
CDR3: CASSLAGGSGATDTQYF
V: TRBV7-2
D: TRBD2
J: TRBJ2-3
size: -

DNA: TGTGCCAGCAGTTTCCGGGACAGGGGGCGGTATGGCTACACCTTC
CDR3: CASSFRDRGRYGYTF
V: TRBV27
D: TRBD1
J: TRBJ1-2
size: many

DNA: TGTGCCAGCAGCTTGGGCGCCGGGGAGCTGTTTTTT
CDR3: CASSLGAGELFF
V: TRBV5-5
D: -
J: TRBJ2-2
size: -

DNA: TGTGCCAGCAGCTTAGGGAGGGGGCGCATTGAGCAGTACTTC
CDR3: CASSLGRGRIEQYF
V: TRBV11-2
D: -
J: TRBJ2-7
size: -

DNA: TGTGCCAGCAGCGACCTAGCGCCGGGGGGAACAGATACGCAGTATTTT
CDR3: CASSDLAPGGTDTQYF
V: TRBV5-8
D: TRBD2
J: TRBJ2-3
size: -

DNA: TGTGCCAGCAGCCTCCTAGCGGGGGAGAGCACAGATACGCAGTATTTT
CDR3: CASSLLAGESTDTQYF
V: TRBV3-1/TRBV3-2
D: TRBD2
J: TRBJ2-3
size: -

DNA: TGCGCCAGCAGCTTGGATCCGGGAATCTCCTACGAGCAGTACTTC
CDR3: CASSLDPGISYEQYF
V: TRBV5-1
D: -
J: TRBJ2-7
size: -

DNA: TGTGCCAGCAGCCGTGGGGCTTTGGAGACCCAGTACTTC
CDR3: CASSRGALETQYF
V: TRBV11-3
D: -
J: TRBJ2-5
size: -

DNA: TGTGCCAGTAGTATAGAGACAGGTAGGCAGCCCCAGCATTTT
CDR3: CASSIETGRQPQHF
V: TRBV19
D: -
J: TRBJ1-5
size: -

DNA: TGTGCCAGCAGCTCCTCGTTCGGGGGAATAGGGGAGCAGTACTTC
CDR3: CASSSSFGGIGEQYF
V: TRBV5-4
D: -
J: TRBJ2-7
size: -

DNA: TGTGCAAGTCGGATCAGGCGGGGGGAGAACACCGGGGAGCTGTTTTTT
CDR3: CASRIRRGENTGELFF
V: TRBV12-2
D: -
J: TRBJ2-2
size: -

DNA: TGTGCCAGCAGCCAAGAAGAGACAGGGAATAAGCCCCAGCATTTT
CDR3: CASSQEETGNKPQHF
V: TRBV4-2
D: TRBD1
J: TRBJ1-5
size: -

DNA: TGCGCCAGCAGCCACCTGCCAGAAAGCTATGGCTACACCTTC
CDR3: CASSHLPESYGYTF
V: TRBV4-3
D: -
J: TRBJ1-2
size: -

DNA: TGCAGTGCCAGTCACGGGATCAGGAACACTGAAGCTTTCTTT
CDR3: CSASHGIRNTEAFF
V: TRBV20-1
D: -
J: TRBJ1-1
size: -

DNA: TGTGCCAGCAGCCGGGGTCTCCGTGAAACCCAGTACTTC
CDR3: CASSRGLRETQYF
V: TRBV11-3
D: -
J: TRBJ2-5
size: -

DNA: TGTGCCAGCAGCCAAGAGCTAAGAACAGTGAACACCGGGGAGCTGTTTTTT
CDR3: CASSQELRTVNTGELFF
V: TRBV3-1/TRBV3-2
D: -
J: TRBJ2-2
size: -

DNA: TGCGCCAGCAGCCAGTTCGCAGGACAGGGGATCTATGGCTACACCTTC
CDR3: CASSQFAGQGIYGYTF
V: TRBV4-1
D: TRBD1
J: TRBJ1-2
size: -

DNA: TGTGCCAGCAGACCCCCGGGACTAGCGGAAGAGACCCAGTACTTC
CDR3: CASRPPGLAEETQYF
V: TRBV6-5
D: TRBD2
J: TRBJ2-5
size: -